This T cell receptor beta chain was retrieved from a study of OX40 agonist ivuxolimab in advanced cancers. Whole-study context: Patients in dose escalation had liver, melanoma, kidney or head and neck cancers. Cohort: approximately 79% men, mean age around 61, aged roughly 20 to 79.

Profiling relied on immunoSEQ multiplex PCR, and the TCRdb table lists in-frame clones only, not all of them. The sample contains 33,000 or so clones, 78% of which appear only once. Looked up from germline, CDR1 is MNHNY and CDR2 is SVGAGI (reference sequence). V shed 5 bases, J shed 1 base, and the junction held 7 bases outside the gene matches. The CDR3 spans 15 residues. This TCR was sampled from an adult with an advanced solid tumor such as melanoma, head and neck, liver or kidney cancer. Material: CD4+ or CD8+ T cells sorted from blood, obtained in a trial of the OX40 agonist ivuxolimab. The genes are TRBV6-6 and TRBJ1-1, with 7 bases aligning to TRBD1. In DNA form, the CDR3 reads TGTGCCAGCAGTCTGAGACAGGGTACGAACACTGAAGCTTTCTTT. Translation: CASSLRQGTNTEAFF.